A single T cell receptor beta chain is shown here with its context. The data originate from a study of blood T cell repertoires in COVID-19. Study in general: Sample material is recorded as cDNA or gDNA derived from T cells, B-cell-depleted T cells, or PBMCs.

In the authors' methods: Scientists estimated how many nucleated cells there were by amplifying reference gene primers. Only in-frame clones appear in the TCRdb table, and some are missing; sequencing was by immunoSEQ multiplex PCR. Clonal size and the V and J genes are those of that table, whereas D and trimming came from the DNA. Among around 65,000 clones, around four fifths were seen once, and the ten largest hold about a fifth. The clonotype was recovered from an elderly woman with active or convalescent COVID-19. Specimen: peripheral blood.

The CDR3 region has the DNA TGTGCCAGCACCCCGACTCGGCCATACAATGAGCAGTTCTTC. It translates to CASTPTRPYNEQFF. The rearrangement uses TRBV6-2 or TRBV6-3 and TRBJ2-1; D gene uncertain. This CDR3 is built from 14 residues. Germline CDR1 is MNHEY and CDR2 is SVGEGT. The V end was cut by 7 bases, the J end by 4 bases, with 14 bases between.